This TCR beta chain was profiled in a study of cytomegalovirus exposure and HLA in healthy donors. Whole-study results and caveats: Across donors, most TCRs were seen rarely, yet some public ones were widespread.

Trimming removed 3 bases from V and 10 bases from J; junction bases left unmatched: 7. The CDR3 is 13 residues long. Germline V gene sequence: CDR1 SGHTA, CDR2 FQGNSA. PCR was performed using 60 Vbeta and 13 Jbeta primers. TCRdb's copy holds only in-frame clones and misses some; the assay was immunoSEQ multiplex PCR. The profile shows 100,000 to 150,000 clones, about four fifths of them singletons. A remark on this clone: Its antigen is undetermined.

The J gene is TRBJ1-2, the V gene TRBV7-2; 8 bases are a match to TRBD1. Specimen: PBMCs. The sequence was collected from a man between 18 and 35 years old in good health and CMV-seronegative. CDR3 DNA sequence: TGTGCCAGCAGCTTCGGCGGGACAGGCCACTACACCTTC. It codes for CASSFGGTGHYTF.